These 18 T cell receptor beta chains originate from one sample sequenced in a study of blood T cell repertoires in COVID-19. Sequenced by immunoSEQ multiplex PCR; TCRdb stores in-frame clones only, minus some. The sample shows roughly 320,000 clones, 85% to 95% of them seen only once. Source material: PBMCs or T cells enriched from blood (not recorded which). These receptors were collected from a woman younger than 45 who had been exposed to COVID-19.

The CDR3 DNA follows: TGCGCCAGCAGCCAAGCTCGGACAGGGGTGGCCGGGGAGCTGTTTTTT. Residues: CASSQARTGVAGELFF. V and J are TRBV4-3 and TRBJ2-2; 9 bases are shared with TRBD1. Unmatched junction bases numbered 6, after V lost 1 base and J lost 6 bases. CDR1 and CDR2 from the germline V gene are LGHNA and YSLEER. The CDR3 loop spans 16 amino acids.

This clone was seen only a few times. This chain links TRBV5-1 with TRBJ2-2; no reliable D call. The V gene's germline CDR1 is SGHRS and CDR2 YFSETQ. V shed 6 bases and J shed 1 base, with 10 bases lying between them. The CDR3 contains 14 residues. DNA of the CDR3: TGCGCCAGCACGCCTTCGGGGAACACCGGGGAGCTGTTTTTT. As protein: CASTPSGNTGELFF.

This chain joins TRBV30 and TRBJ2-3; 7 bases match TRBD1. The germline CDR1 and CDR2 sequences are GTSNPN and SVGIG (reference sequence). The junction had 8 bases not matched to a gene; V was cut back by 6 bases and J by 8 bases. The CDR3 spans 12 residues. This chain's CDR3 is CACDRVGPTQYF. For the CDR3, the DNA is TGTGCCTGCGACAGGGTCGGGCCTACGCAGTATTTT.

CDR3 nucleotides: TGTGCCAGCAGCCGCGGTACGCTATGGGAGAGAAAACTGTTTTTT. Translated: CASSRGTLWERKLFF. This chain connects TRBV28 to TRBJ1-4; D unresolved. V was trimmed by 6 bases and J by 10 bases, leaving 21 bases between them. CDR3 length: 15 amino acids. The germline gives CDR1 MDHEN, CDR2 SYDVKM.

V usage is TRBV6-2 or TRBV6-3 and J usage is TRBJ2-7, with 8 nucleotides matching TRBD2. The CDR3 has 15 amino acids. CDR1 is MNHEY, CDR2 SVGEGT, per germline. Unmatched junction bases numbered 8, after V lost 6 bases and J lost 1 base. CDR3 bases: TGTGCCAGCAGCAAAAGAGCGGGGGTTTCCTACGAGCAGTACTTC. Encoded protein: CASSKRAGVSYEQYF.

The gene calls are TRBV14 and TRBJ2-3; D gene unclear. V lost 0 bases, J lost 0 bases, and 10 bases lay in between. Germline V gene sequence: CDR1 SGHDN, CDR2 FVKESK. This CDR3 is 16 amino acids long. The chain's CDR3 is CASSQDYGRSTDTQYF. The CDR3 DNA sequence: TGTGCCAGCAGCCAAGATTACGGTCGTAGCACAGATACGCAGTATTTT.

This clone was detected once. The chain has TRBV19 and TRBJ2-7, with D perhaps matching TRBD1 (5 bases). The length of the CDR3 is 14 residues. V dropped 1 base and J dropped 3 bases, with 10 bases sitting between them. Germline V CDR1 and CDR2: LNHDA, SQIVND (reference sequence). Here the CDR3 reads CASSIAGIGYEQYF. The CDR3 DNA is TGTGCCAGTAGTATAGCAGGGATAGGCTACGAGCAGTACTTC.

This chain uses TRBV11-2 with TRBJ2-1; D not resolved. CDR1 and CDR2 (germline): SGHAT, FQNNGV. The V end was cut by 5 bases, the J end by 2 bases, with 13 bases between. The CDR3 loop spans 15 amino acids. CDR3 sequence: CASSLRVTTYNEQFF. The CDR3 bases are TGTGCCAGCAGCCTAAGAGTCACCACCTACAATGAGCAGTTCTTC.

The V and J genes are TRBV6-5 and TRBJ1-6; TRBD1 agrees at 9 bases. The CDR3 length is 15 residues. The V segment lost 2 bases and the J segment 9 bases; nucleotides outside the gene matches: 5. Germline V gene lookup returns CDR1 MNHEY and CDR2 SVGAGI. CDR3 DNA: TGTGCCAGCAGTTACGGGGACAGGGACAGTTCACCCCTCCACTTT. Its translation: CASSYGDRDSSPLHF.

The chain employs TRBV6-2 or TRBV6-3 and TRBJ2-2; D is unresolved. The V end was cut by 1 base, the J end by 0 bases, with 12 bases between. CDR3 length equals 17 residues. In germline, CDR1 is MNHEY, CDR2 SVGEGT. The CDR3 protein is CASSYFLAYANTGELFF. The CDR3, as DNA: TGTGCCAGCAGTTACTTCCTGGCATACGCGAACACCGGGGAGCTGTTTTTT.

The chain uses TRBV19 and TRBJ1-3, with a weak D call TRBD1 (6 bases). The V gene's germline CDR1 is LNHDA and CDR2 SQIVND (reference sequence). The CDR3 spans 15 residues. The V end lost 9 bases, the J end lost 0 bases, and 15 bases lay between the germline ends. The chain's CDR3 is CARFGGGSSGNTIYF. The CDR3 DNA sequence: TGTGCCAGATTTGGGGGCGGAAGCTCTGGAAACACCATATATTTT.

This rearrangement joins TRBV7-8 to TRBJ2-7; 7 bases fit TRBD1. V gave up 4 bases and J gave up 3 bases; unmatched junction bases: 3. This CDR3 comprises 13 residues. Germline values: CDR1 SGHVS, CDR2 FQNEAQ. CDR3 coding DNA: TGTGCCAGCAGCTCGGGGACAGTCTACGAGCAGTACTTC. Residues: CASSSGTVYEQYF. Full variable domain (remainder filled in from reference TRBV7-8 and TRBJ2-7): GAGVSQSPRYKVAKRGQDVALRCDPISGHVSLFWYQQALGQGPEFLTYFQNEAQLDKSGLPSDRFFAERPEGSVSTLKIQRTQQEDSAVYLCASSSGTVYEQYFGPGTRLTVT.

This rearrangement joins TRBV4-1 to TRBJ2-7; 7 bases are shared with TRBD1. CDR1 is MGHRA, CDR2 YSYEKL, per germline. The V and J ends lost 0 bases and 1 base, in that order; junction bases with no gene match: 3. The CDR3 is 15 residues long. The CDR3 sequence is CASSQDHRGSYEQYF. CDR3 nucleotide sequence: TGCGCCAGCAGCCAAGATCACAGGGGATCCTACGAGCAGTACTTC.

V and J are TRBV5-4 and TRBJ2-2; a possible D gene is TRBD2 (6 bases). V gave up 1 base and J gave up 4 bases, with 14 bases separating them. This CDR3 has 16 residues. The V gene's germline CDR1 is SGHNT and CDR2 YYREEE (reference sequence). The CDR3 protein is CASSLYRGLATGELFF. CDR3 DNA: TGTGCCAGCAGCTTGTATCGGGGGTTGGCCACCGGGGAGCTGTTTTTT.

V usage is TRBV20-1 and J usage is TRBJ1-1; no firm D call. The CDR3 totals 13 residues. Germline V lookup: CDR1 DFQATT, CDR2 SNEGSKA (reference sequence). V was trimmed by 3 bases and J by 1 base, leaving 9 bases between them. The CDR3 DNA follows: TGCAGTGCTAGTTACAGCTCGAACACTGAAGCTTTCTTT. Its translation is CSASYSSNTEAFF.

This chain joins TRBV7-9 and TRBJ1-6; possible D gene TRBD1, 5 bases. The CDR3 consists of 14 residues. Germline CDR1 reads SEHNR; CDR2 reads FQNEAQ (reference sequence). V shed 6 bases and J shed 9 bases, with 15 bases lying between them. DNA for the CDR3: TGTGCCAGCAGTCCTCAGGGAAAGGGTTCACCCCTCCACTTT. This codes for CASSPQGKGSPLHF.

The rearrangement links TRBV15 to TRBJ1-5; D is uncertain. Germline CDR1 LNHNV, CDR2 YYDKDF (reference sequence). Between the trimmed V and J ends, which lost 1 base and 7 bases, there was a span of 5 bases. This CDR3 spans 12 amino acids. CDR3 coding DNA: TGTGCCACCAGCAGAGTACAGCAGCCCCAGCATTTT. As protein: CATSRVQQPQHF.

This clone came up once. The chain links TRBV6-5 to TRBJ2-5, with 9 nucleotides matching TRBD1. CDR3 size: 14 residues. CDR1 and CDR2 from the germline V gene are MNHEY and SVGAGI. V shed 10 bases, J shed 3 bases, and the junction held 9 bases outside the gene matches. CDR3 DNA sequence: TGTGCCACCAAGATAGGACAGGGGAAAGAGACCCAGTACTTC. It specifies CATKIGQGKETQYF.